This passage covers 31 T cell receptor beta chains from one sample sequenced in a study of T cells after somatic rescue of genetic block. Produced via immunoSEQ multiplex PCR; TCRdb's table is partial and in-frame only. The sample lists 60,000 to 75,000 clones; around 92% were seen once. The material sequenced was peripheral blood mononuclear cells (PBMCs). These receptor sequences come from a man aged 35 to 55.

The chain joins TRBV5-1 to TRBJ2-7; D may be TRBD1 or TRBD2 (5 bases each). In germline, CDR1 is SGHRS, CDR2 YFSETQ. This CDR3 has 14 residues. Trimming shortened V by 6 bases and J by 6 bases, and 19 bases separated the two germline ends. The DNA for the CDR3 is TGCGCCAGCATGGGGGACGGCTCCGGCCTCGAGCAGTACTTC. Its translation: CASMGDGSGLEQYF.

The chain is built from TRBV9 and TRBJ2-5; 10 nucleotides line up with TRBD2. J lost 5 bases, V lost 2 bases, and 6 bases had no gene match. Germline V CDR1 and CDR2: SGDLS, YYNGEE. CDR3 length: 15 amino acids. The CDR3 nucleotides are TGTGCCAGCAGCGTTGGTAGCGGGAGGTTTGAGACCCAGTACTTC. Amino acid sequence: CASSVGSGRFETQYF.

The chain carries TRBV19 and TRBJ1-1, with D perhaps TRBD1 (5 bases). Looked up from germline, CDR1 is LNHDA and CDR2 is SQIVND (reference sequence). This CDR3 contains 13 residues. The V gene lost 1 base and the J gene lost 11 bases, with 14 bases spanning the gap. CDR3 region: CASSIGGAGVAFF. In DNA form, the CDR3 reads TGTGCCAGTAGTATAGGAGGGGCGGGAGTGGCTTTCTTT.

This chain links TRBV10-2 with TRBJ2-3, with D hard to call. The CDR3 length is 14 residues. V gave up 7 bases and J gave up 2 bases, with 13 bases separating them. Germline loops: CDR1 WSHSY, CDR2 SAAADI. The chain's CDR3 is CASNVPATTDTQYF. CDR3 in DNA: TGCGCCAGCAACGTACCCGCAACCACAGATACGCAGTATTTT.

The J gene is TRBJ2-1, the V gene TRBV28; possible D gene TRBD2, 6 bases. Germline CDR1 reads MDHEN; CDR2 reads SYDVKM. Between the trimmed V and J ends, which lost 6 bases and 3 bases, there was a span of 9 bases. CDR3 length: 13 residues. The CDR3 DNA reads TGTGCCAGCAGGGTAGCGGACTACAATGAGCAGTTCTTC. Translation: CASRVADYNEQFF.

The V call is TRBV10-3, the J call TRBJ2-1; 7 bases map to TRBD2. The CDR3 is 14 residues long. CDR1 is ENHRY and CDR2 is SYGVKD in the germline V gene. With 2 bases clipped from V and 7 bases from J, the junction kept 5 bases outside the gene matches. In nucleotides, the CDR3 is TGTGCCATCAGTGAGCGGGGGGATCGGAATGAGCAGTTCTTC. This codes for CAISERGDRNEQFF.

This chain links TRBV10-3 with TRBJ2-2; D gene uncertain. V was clipped by 7 bases and J by 0 bases, with 12 bases between them. In germline, CDR1 is ENHRY, CDR2 SYGVKD. The CDR3 consists of 15 residues. CDR3 coding DNA: TGTGCCATCAACCAACAGCCCGCGAACACCGGGGAGCTGTTTTTT. As protein: CAINQQPANTGELFF.

This chain uses TRBV19 with TRBJ1-5; possibly TRBD1 for D (5 bases). V was trimmed by 5 bases and J by 7 bases, leaving 15 bases between them. CDR3 length: 14 amino acids. Germline V gene lookup returns CDR1 LNHDA and CDR2 SQIVND (reference sequence). CDR3: CASSSNPGIQPQHF. CDR3 bases: TGTGCCAGTAGTTCGAACCCAGGGATCCAGCCCCAGCATTTT.

V is TRBV5-1 and J is TRBJ2-2, with D tentatively TRBD1 (6 bases). Trimming cost V 2 bases and J 2 bases, with 7 bases left between them. Looked up from germline, CDR1 is SGHRS and CDR2 is YFSETQ. The CDR3 consists of 14 residues. CDR3 nucleotides: TGCGCCAGCAGCTTACAGGGCAACACCGGGGAGCTGTTTTTT. Translation gives CASSLQGNTGELFF.

V is TRBV28 and J is TRBJ1-6; D unclear. With 2 bases removed from V and 8 bases from J, the gap between germline ends came to 7 bases. CDR3 length: 13 amino acids. CDR1 is MDHEN and CDR2 is SYDVKM in the germline V gene. The CDR3 DNA reads TGTGCCAGCAGTTTAGGCTCTTATTCACCCCTCCACTTT. Protein: CASSLGSYSPLHF.

This chain uses TRBV5-4 with TRBJ2-2, with TRBD2 matching 12 bases. This CDR3 contains 16 residues. Trimming removed 4 bases from V and 2 bases from J; junction bases left unmatched: 3. Germline values: CDR1 SGHNT, CDR2 YYREEE (reference sequence). The CDR3 sequence is CASSSGLAGNTGELFF. CDR3 bases: TGTGCCAGCAGCAGCGGACTAGCGGGAAACACCGGGGAGCTGTTTTTT.

The chain combines TRBV4-1 with TRBJ2-7; D call uncertain. In germline, CDR1 is MGHRA, CDR2 YSYEKL. V was trimmed by 0 bases and J by 3 bases, leaving 9 bases between them. The CDR3 spans 14 residues. CDR3 in amino acids: CASSQDAEYYEQYF. The CDR3 region has the DNA TGCGCCAGCAGCCAAGATGCGGAGTACTACGAGCAGTACTTC.

V is TRBV7-9 and J is TRBJ2-5, with TRBD1 identical over 8 bases. V dropped 5 bases and J dropped 5; count of bases not matched to a gene: 10. The germline V gene has CDR1 SEHNR and CDR2 FQNEAQ (reference sequence). The CDR3 runs to 15 residues. The CDR3 here is CASSPQTGVGETQYF. CDR3 in DNA: TGTGCCAGCAGCCCCCAGACAGGGGTTGGGGAGACCCAGTACTTC. The full variable domain, its missing parts supplied by reference TRBV7-9 and TRBJ2-5, is DTGVSQNPRHKITKRGQNVTFRCDPISEHNRLYWYRQTLGQGPEFLTYFQNEAQLEKSRLLSDRFSAERPKGSFSTLEIQRTEQGDSAMYLCASSPQTGVGETQYFGPGTRLLVL.

The J gene is TRBJ2-7, the V gene TRBV7-9; TRBD1 matches 7 bases. Germline V gene data show CDR1 as SEHNR and CDR2 as FQNEAQ (reference sequence). V lost 5 bases and J lost 6; bases outside the gene matches: 10. The CDR3 spans 14 residues. CDR3 sequence reads: CASSPPGTVSEQYF. DNA of the CDR3: TGTGCCAGCAGCCCACCCGGGACAGTTAGCGAGCAGTACTTC.

This chain joins TRBV13 and TRBJ2-2; no reliable D call. Trimming stripped 0 bases from V and 4 bases from J, with 6 bases between. CDR1 is PRHDT, CDR2 FYEKMQ, per germline (reference sequence). This CDR3 comprises 14 residues. In DNA form, the CDR3 reads TGTGCCAGCAGCTTAGGGCAAACCACCGGGGAGCTGTTTTTT. It encodes CASSLGQTTGELFF.

The chain uses TRBV5-6 and TRBJ2-1, with 9 bases aligning to TRBD2. This CDR3 is 17 amino acids long. CDR1 is SGHDT and CDR2 is YYEEEE in the germline V gene. The V and J ends lost 4 bases and 8 bases, in that order; junction bases with no gene match: 16. CDR3 DNA: TGTGCCAGCAGCCTCTTCTTTGGAGCGGGGGGCCGGGATGAGCAGTTCTTC. Amino acid sequence: CASSLFFGAGGRDEQFF.

CDR3 amino acids: CASRRPGQGYEQYF. For the CDR3, the DNA is TGCGCCAGCAGGCGTCCGGGACAAGGCTACGAGCAGTACTTC. This chain connects TRBV5-1 to TRBJ2-7; the D gene is possibly TRBD1 (6 bases). Deletions cut 5 bases from V and 3 bases from J, with 15 bases between. CDR3 size: 14 residues. CDR1 and CDR2 (germline): SGHRS, YFSETQ. Combining the CDR3 with reference TRBV5-1 and TRBJ2-7 gives the whole variable domain KAGVTQTPRYLIKTRGQQVTLSCSPISGHRSVSWYQQTPGQGLQFLFEYFSETQRNKGNFPGRFSGRQFSNSRSEMNVSTLELGDSALYLCASRRPGQGYEQYFGPGTRLTVT.

The V gene is TRBV18, the J gene TRBJ1-6; 11 bases fit TRBD1. The CDR3 is made up of 15 amino acids. Germline CDR1 is KGHSH and CDR2 is LQKENI. V was pared by 3 bases and J by 9 bases, with 4 bases of the junction left unmatched. The CDR3 sequence: CASSPGTGGGSPLHF. Here the CDR3 DNA reads TGTGCCAGCTCACCGGGGACAGGGGGAGGTTCACCCCTCCACTTT.

The chain links TRBV6-1 to TRBJ1-2; D remains ambiguous. Germline V gene data show CDR1 as MNHNS and CDR2 as SASEGT. This CDR3 has 13 amino acids. The V gene lost 1 base and the J gene lost 8 bases, with 11 bases spanning the gap. The DNA of the CDR3 is TGTGCCAGCAGTGAAGAGCGGGGAGGCGGCTACACCTTC. It encodes CASSEERGGGYTF.

The CDR3 sequence: CASSMATLNTEAFF. The CDR3 DNA is TGTGCCAGTAGTATGGCGACCCTAAACACTGAAGCTTTCTTT. This chain connects TRBV19 to TRBJ1-1; D unresolved. Per germline, CDR1 LNHDA and CDR2 SQIVND (reference sequence). The CDR3 length is 14 residues. The V end lost 3 bases, the J end lost 2 bases, and 10 bases lay between the germline ends.

The CDR3: CAWAEEASQPQHF. For the CDR3, the DNA is TGTGCCTGGGCGGAGGAAGCGAGCCAGCCCCAGCATTTT. This sequence joins TRBV30 and TRBJ1-5, with D unresolved. The CDR3 contains 13 residues. Germline-derived CDR1 and CDR2 are GTSNPN and SVGIG (reference sequence). Trimming pared 5 bases from V and 7 bases from J, leaving 15 bases between.

The chain links TRBV5-1 to TRBJ1-6; D gene ambiguous. Germline V gives CDR1 SGHRS, CDR2 YFSETQ. V lost 0 bases and J 0 bases, leaving 13 bases between the germline ends. The CDR3 contains 18 residues. The CDR3 DNA follows: TGCGCCAGCAGCTTGGATCCGGTAATCAGCTCCTATAATTCACCCCTCCACTTT. As protein: CASSLDPVISSYNSPLHF.

The V call is TRBV18, the J call TRBJ2-2, with 9 bases matching TRBD2. Germline V lookup: CDR1 KGHSH, CDR2 LQKENI. Trimming at V came to 0 bases and at J to 7 bases, leaving 12 bases not matched to a gene. This CDR3 is 18 amino acids long. The CDR3 bases are TGTGCCAGCTCACCACCGACTAGCGGTCCTACAGCGGGCGGGGAGCTGTTTTTT. This sequence encodes CASSPPTSGPTAGGELFF.

This clone showed up just once. V is TRBV2 and J is TRBJ1-4, with D tentatively TRBD1 (6 bases). Germline loops: CDR1 SNHLY, CDR2 FYNNEI. This CDR3 has 16 amino acids. Trimming shortened V by 0 bases and J by 0 bases, and 8 bases separated the two germline ends. This CDR3 reads CASSEAGTPTNEKLFF. CDR3 nucleotide sequence: TGTGCCAGCAGTGAAGCCGGGACACCAACTAATGAAAAACTGTTTTTT.

The CDR3 spells CASSLAQGPKETQYF. CDR3 coding DNA: TGTGCCAGCAGCTTAGCACAGGGGCCTAAAGAGACCCAGTACTTC. This chain connects TRBV7-9 to TRBJ2-5; 7 positions match TRBD1. The junction had 4 bases not matched to a gene; V was cut back by 0 bases and J by 3 bases. The CDR3 has 15 residues. The V gene's germline CDR1 is SEHNR and CDR2 FQNEAQ (reference sequence).

The V and J genes are TRBV6-6 and TRBJ1-1; the D gene is possibly TRBD1 (5 bases). This CDR3 comprises 15 residues. V lost 7 bases and J 0 bases, leaving 15 bases between the germline ends. The V gene's germline CDR1 is MNHNY and CDR2 SVGAGI (reference sequence). The CDR3 spells CASTNGATMNTEAFF. The DNA for the CDR3 is TGTGCCAGCACCAACGGGGCAACCATGAACACTGAAGCTTTCTTT.

The chain links TRBV10-3 to TRBJ1-2; possible D gene TRBD1, 5 bases. The CDR3 sequence is 14 residues long. Between the trimmed V and J ends, which lost 4 bases and 0 bases, there was a span of 9 bases. Germline V gene sequence: CDR1 ENHRY, CDR2 SYGVKD. CDR3 in DNA: TGTGCCATCAGTGTTGCGGACACTAACTATGGCTACACCTTC. It yields the protein CAISVADTNYGYTF.

The chain combines TRBV5-4 with TRBJ2-2, with a weak D call TRBD1 (6 bases). The CDR3 loop spans 15 amino acids. The germline V gene encodes CDR1 SGHNT and CDR2 YYREEE (reference sequence). V shed 4 bases and J shed 0 bases, with 10 bases lying between them. The CDR3 DNA reads as TGTGCCAGCAGCACCGGGACACCGAACACCGGGGAGCTGTTTTTT. This sequence encodes CASSTGTPNTGELFF.

This clone was seen a few times. This chain uses TRBV5-6 with TRBJ2-7; TRBD1 might be the D (5 bases). The CDR3 loop spans 12 amino acids. Trimming took off 4 bases at V and 4 bases at J, with 9 bases between the two ends. Germline-derived CDR1 and CDR2 are SGHDT and YYEEEE. The DNA for the CDR3 is TGTGCCAGCAGCGGAGACAGTTACGAGCAGTACTTC. This encodes CASSGDSYEQYF.

This chain joins TRBV27 and TRBJ2-4; D may match TRBD1 or TRBD2 (5 bases each). V was trimmed by 0 bases and J by 3 bases, leaving 6 bases between them. Germline CDR1 MNHEY, CDR2 SMNVEV (reference sequence). CDR3 length equals 14 residues. The CDR3 DNA follows: TGTGCCAGCAGTTTATCGGGGGTCAAAAACATTCAGTACTTC. It codes for CASSLSGVKNIQYF.

The CDR3 bases are TGTGCCAGCAGCGGAGACTACTCTTTTACAGATACGCAGTATTTT. Amino acids: CASSGDYSFTDTQYF. V and J are TRBV2 and TRBJ2-3; D possibly corresponds to TRBD2 (5 bases). Germline V gives CDR1 SNHLY, CDR2 FYNNEI. Between the trimmed V and J ends, which lost 6 bases and 3 bases, there was a span of 16 bases. There are 15 residues in the CDR3.